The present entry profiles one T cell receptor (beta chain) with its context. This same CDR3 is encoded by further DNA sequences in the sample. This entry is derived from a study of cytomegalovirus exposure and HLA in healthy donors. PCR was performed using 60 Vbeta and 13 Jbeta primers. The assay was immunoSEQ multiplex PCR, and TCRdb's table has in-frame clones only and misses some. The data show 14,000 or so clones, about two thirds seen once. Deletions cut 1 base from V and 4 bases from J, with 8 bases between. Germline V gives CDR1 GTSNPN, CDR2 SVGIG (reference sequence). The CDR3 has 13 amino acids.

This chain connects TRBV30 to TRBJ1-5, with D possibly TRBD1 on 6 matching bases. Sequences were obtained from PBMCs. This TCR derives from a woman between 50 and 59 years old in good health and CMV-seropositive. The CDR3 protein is CAWSGGGNQPQHF. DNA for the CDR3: TGTGCCTGGAGTGGAGGGGGAAATCAGCCCCAGCATTTT.